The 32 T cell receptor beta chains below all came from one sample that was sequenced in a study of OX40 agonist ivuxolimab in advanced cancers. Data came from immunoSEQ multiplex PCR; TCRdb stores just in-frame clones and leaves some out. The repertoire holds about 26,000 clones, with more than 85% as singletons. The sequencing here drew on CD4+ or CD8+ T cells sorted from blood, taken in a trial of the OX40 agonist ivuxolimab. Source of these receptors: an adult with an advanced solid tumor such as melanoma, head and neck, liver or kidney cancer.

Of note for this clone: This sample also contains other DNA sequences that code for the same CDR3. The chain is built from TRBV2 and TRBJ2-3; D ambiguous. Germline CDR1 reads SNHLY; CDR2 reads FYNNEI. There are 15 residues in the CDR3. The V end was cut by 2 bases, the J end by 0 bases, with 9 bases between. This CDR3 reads CASSERTSSTDTQYF. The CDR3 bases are TGTGCCAGCAGTGAAAGAACAAGTAGCACAGATACGCAGTATTTT.

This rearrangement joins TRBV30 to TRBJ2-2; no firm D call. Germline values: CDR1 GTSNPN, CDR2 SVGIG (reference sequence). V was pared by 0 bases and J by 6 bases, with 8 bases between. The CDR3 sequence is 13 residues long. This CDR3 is CAWSVSGPGELFF. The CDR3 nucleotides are TGTGCCTGGAGTGTCAGTGGCCCCGGGGAGCTGTTTTTT. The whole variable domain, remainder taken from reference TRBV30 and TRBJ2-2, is SQTIHQWPATLVQPVGSPLSLECTVEGTSNPNLYWYRQAAGRGLQLLFYSVGIGQISSEVPQNLSASRPQDRQFILSSKKLLLSDSGFYLCAWSVSGPGELFFGEGSRLTVL.

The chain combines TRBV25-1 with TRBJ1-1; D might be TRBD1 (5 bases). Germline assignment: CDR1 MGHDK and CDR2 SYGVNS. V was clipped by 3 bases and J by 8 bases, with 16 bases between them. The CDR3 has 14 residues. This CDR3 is CASSDQGLAQEAFF. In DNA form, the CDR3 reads TGTGCCAGCAGTGACCAGGGCTTAGCCCAAGAAGCTTTCTTT.

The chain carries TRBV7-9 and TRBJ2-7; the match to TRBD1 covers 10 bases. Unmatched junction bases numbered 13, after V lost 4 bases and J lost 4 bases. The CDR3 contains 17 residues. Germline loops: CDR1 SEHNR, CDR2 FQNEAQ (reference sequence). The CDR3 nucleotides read TGTGCCAGCAGCTCGACAGGGGGCGAATACTTTTGGTACGAGCAGTACTTC. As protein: CASSSTGGEYFWYEQYF.

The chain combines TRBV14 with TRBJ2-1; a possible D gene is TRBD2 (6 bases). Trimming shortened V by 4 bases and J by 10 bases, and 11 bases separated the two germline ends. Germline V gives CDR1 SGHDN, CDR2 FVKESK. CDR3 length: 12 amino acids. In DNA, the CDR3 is TGTGCCAGCAGCCCGGAGGGTTTGGAGCAGTTCTTC. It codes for CASSPEGLEQFF.

CDR3 protein: CASSFTLGPHGYTF. DNA of the CDR3: TGTGCCAGCAGTTTCACTCTTGGGCCCCATGGCTACACCTTC. This chain links TRBV28 with TRBJ1-2, with unresolved D. Germline values: CDR1 MDHEN, CDR2 SYDVKM. V lost 3 bases and J lost 6, with 14 bases in between. The CDR3 runs to 14 residues.

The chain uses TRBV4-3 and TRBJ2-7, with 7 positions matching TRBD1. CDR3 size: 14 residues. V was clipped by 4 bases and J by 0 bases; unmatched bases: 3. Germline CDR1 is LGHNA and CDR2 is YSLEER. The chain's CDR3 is CASSRRQGSYEQYF. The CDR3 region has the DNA TGCGCCAGCAGCCGACGACAGGGCTCCTACGAGCAGTACTTC.

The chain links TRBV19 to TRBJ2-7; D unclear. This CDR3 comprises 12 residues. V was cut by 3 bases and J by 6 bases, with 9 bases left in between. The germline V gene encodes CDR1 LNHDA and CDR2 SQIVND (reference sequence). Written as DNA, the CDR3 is TGTGCCAGTAGTATCTTAGCAGGCGAGCAGTACTTC. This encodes CASSILAGEQYF.

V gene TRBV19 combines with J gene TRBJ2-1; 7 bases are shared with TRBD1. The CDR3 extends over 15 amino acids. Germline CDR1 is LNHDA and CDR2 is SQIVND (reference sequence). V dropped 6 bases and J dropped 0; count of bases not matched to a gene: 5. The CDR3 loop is CASSLGGSSYNEQFF. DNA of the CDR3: TGTGCCAGTAGCTTAGGGGGCTCCTCCTACAATGAGCAGTTCTTC.

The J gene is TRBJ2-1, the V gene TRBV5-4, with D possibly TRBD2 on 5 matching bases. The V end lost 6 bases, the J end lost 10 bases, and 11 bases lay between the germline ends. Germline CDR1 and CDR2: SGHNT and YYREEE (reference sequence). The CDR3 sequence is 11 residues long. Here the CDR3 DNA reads TGTGCCAGCACCAGACCGGGGGAGCAGTTCTTC. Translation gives CASTRPGEQFF.

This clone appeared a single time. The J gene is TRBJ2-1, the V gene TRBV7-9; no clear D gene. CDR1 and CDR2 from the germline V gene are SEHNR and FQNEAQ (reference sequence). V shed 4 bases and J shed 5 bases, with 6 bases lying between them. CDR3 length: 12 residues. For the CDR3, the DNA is TGTGCCAGCAGCTCACAGAACAATGAGCAGTTCTTC. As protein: CASSSQNNEQFF.

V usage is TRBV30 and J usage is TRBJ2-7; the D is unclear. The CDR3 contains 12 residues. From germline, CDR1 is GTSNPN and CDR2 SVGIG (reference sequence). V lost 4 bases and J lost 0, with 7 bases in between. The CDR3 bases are TGTGCCTGGAACAGAGACTCCTACGAGCAGTACTTC. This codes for CAWNRDSYEQYF.

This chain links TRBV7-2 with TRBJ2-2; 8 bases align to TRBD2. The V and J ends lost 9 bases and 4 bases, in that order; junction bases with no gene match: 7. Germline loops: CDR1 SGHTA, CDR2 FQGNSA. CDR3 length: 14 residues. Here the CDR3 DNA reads TGTGCCAGTCGCTTCGGGGGGGGCACCGGGGAGCTGTTTTTT. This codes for CASRFGGGTGELFF.

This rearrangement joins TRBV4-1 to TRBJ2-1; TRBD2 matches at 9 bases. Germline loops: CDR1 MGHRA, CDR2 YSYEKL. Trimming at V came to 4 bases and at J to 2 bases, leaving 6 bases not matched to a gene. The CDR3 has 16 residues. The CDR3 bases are TGCGCCAGCAGCCGGGTAGCGGGAGTCCCCTACAATGAGCAGTTCTTC. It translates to CASSRVAGVPYNEQFF.

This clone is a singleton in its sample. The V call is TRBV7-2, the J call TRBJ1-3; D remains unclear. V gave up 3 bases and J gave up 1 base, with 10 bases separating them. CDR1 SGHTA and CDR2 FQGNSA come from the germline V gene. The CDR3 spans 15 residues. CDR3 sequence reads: CASSFFPSSGNTIYF. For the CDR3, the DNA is TGTGCCAGCAGCTTTTTCCCATCATCTGGAAACACCATATATTTT.

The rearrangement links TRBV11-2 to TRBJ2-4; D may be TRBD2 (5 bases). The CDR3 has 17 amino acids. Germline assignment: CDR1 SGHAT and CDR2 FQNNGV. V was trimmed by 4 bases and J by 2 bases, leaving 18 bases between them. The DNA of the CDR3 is TGTGCCAGCAGCTCCCCGGGGTCCCTTCAAACCAAAAACATTCAGTACTTC. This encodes CASSSPGSLQTKNIQYF.

Here the CDR3 reads CASSLGGWQETQYF. CDR3 sequence (DNA): TGTGCCAGCAGCTTAGGGGGATGGCAAGAGACCCAGTACTTC. V gene TRBV7-8 combines with J gene TRBJ2-5; D remains ambiguous. Trimming cost V 1 base and J 2 bases, with 8 bases left between them. Germline CDR1 and CDR2: SGHVS and FQNEAQ. There are 14 residues in the CDR3.

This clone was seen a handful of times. CDR3 coding DNA: TGTGCCACCAGCAGTAGCGGGACCTACAATGAGCAGTTCTTC. It codes for CATSSSGTYNEQFF. V usage is TRBV15 and J usage is TRBJ2-1; 8 bases align to TRBD2. V lost 3 bases to trimming and J lost 2 bases; unmatched junction nucleotides: 0. The CDR3 length is 14 residues. Germline CDR1 LNHNV, CDR2 YYDKDF (reference sequence).

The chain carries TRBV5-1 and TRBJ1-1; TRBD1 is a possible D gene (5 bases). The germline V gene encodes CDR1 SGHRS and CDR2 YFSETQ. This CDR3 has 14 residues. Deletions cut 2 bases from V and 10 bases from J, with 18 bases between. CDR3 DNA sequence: TGCGCCAGCAGCTTAGGGGAGGGATATAACGGAGCTTTCTTT. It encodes CASSLGEGYNGAFF.

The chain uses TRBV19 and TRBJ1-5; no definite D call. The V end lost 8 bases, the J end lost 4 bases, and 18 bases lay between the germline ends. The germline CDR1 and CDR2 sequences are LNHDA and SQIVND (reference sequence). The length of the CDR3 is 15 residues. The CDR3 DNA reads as TGTGCCAGTTCTCCCAGGCGTCCGGATAATCAGCCCCAGCATTTT. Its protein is CASSPRRPDNQPQHF.

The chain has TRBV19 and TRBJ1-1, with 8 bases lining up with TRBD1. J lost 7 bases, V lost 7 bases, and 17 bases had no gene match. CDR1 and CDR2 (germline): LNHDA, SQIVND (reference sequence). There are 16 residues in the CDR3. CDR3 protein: CASTTRSDRAYGEAFF. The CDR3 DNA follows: TGTGCCAGTACTACCCGCTCGGACAGGGCGTATGGTGAAGCTTTCTTT. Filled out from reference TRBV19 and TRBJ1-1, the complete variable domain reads DGGITQSPKYLFRKEGQNVTLSCEQNLNHDAMYWYRQDPGQGLRLIYYSQIVNDFQKGDIAEGYSVSREKKESFPLTVTSAQKNPTAFYLCASTTRSDRAYGEAFFGQGTRLTVV.

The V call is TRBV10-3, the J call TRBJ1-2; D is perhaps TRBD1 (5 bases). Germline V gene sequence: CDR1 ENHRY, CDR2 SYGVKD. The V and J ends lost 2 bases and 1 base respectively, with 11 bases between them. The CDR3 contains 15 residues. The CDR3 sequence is CAISEATDLNYGYTF. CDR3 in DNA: TGTGCCATCAGTGAGGCGACAGACCTTAACTATGGCTACACCTTC.

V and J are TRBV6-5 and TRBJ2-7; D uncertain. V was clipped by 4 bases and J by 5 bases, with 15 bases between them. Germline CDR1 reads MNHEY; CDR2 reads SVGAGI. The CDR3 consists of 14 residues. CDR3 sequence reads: CASSSGEAVNEQYF. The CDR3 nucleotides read TGTGCCAGCAGTTCGGGCGAGGCTGTGAACGAGCAGTACTTC.

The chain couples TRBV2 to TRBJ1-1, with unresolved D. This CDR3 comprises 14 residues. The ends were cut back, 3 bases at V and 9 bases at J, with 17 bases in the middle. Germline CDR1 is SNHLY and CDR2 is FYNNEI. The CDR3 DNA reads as TGTGCCAGCAGTGATCCCACGACAATTTCTAAAGCTTTCTTT. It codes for CASSDPTTISKAFF.

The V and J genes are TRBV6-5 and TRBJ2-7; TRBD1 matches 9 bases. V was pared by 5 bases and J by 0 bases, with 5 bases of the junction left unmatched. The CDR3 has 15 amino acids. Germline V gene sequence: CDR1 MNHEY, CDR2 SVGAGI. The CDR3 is CASSVGQGISYEQYF. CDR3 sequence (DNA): TGTGCCAGCAGTGTGGGACAGGGAATCTCCTACGAGCAGTACTTC.

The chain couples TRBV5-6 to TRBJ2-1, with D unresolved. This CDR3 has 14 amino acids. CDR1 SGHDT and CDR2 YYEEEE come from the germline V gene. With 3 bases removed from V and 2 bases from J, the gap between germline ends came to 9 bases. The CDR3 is CASSYSPAYNEQFF. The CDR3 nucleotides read TGTGCCAGCAGCTACTCTCCCGCCTACAATGAGCAGTTCTTC.

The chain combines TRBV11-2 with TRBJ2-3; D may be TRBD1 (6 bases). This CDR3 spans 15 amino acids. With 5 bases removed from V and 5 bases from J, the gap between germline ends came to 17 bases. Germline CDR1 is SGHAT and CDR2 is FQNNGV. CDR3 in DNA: TGTGCCAGCAGCAGGGCCGGGGCCAGGGGAGATACGCAGTATTTT. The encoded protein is CASSRAGARGDTQYF. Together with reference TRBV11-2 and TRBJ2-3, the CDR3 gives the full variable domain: EAGVAQSPRYKIIEKRQSVAFWCNPISGHATLYWYQQILGQGPKLLIQFQNNGVVDDSQLPKDRFSAERLKGVDSTLKIQPAKLEDSAVYLCASSRAGARGDTQYFGPGTRLTVL.

The CDR3 sequence: CASSSYNSNQPQHF. The CDR3, as DNA: TGTGCCAGCAGTTCCTATAATAGCAATCAGCCCCAGCATTTT. The chain has TRBV28 and TRBJ1-5; D unresolved. Germline V gene data show CDR1 as MDHEN and CDR2 as SYDVKM. V lost 4 bases to trimming and J lost 0 bases, with 7 bases between them. CDR3 length equals 14 residues.

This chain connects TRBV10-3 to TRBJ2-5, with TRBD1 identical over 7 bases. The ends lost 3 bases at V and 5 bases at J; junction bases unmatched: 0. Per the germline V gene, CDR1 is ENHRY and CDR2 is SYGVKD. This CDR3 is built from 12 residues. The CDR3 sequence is CAISEQGETQYF. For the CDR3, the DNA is TGTGCCATCAGTGAACAGGGGGAGACCCAGTACTTC.

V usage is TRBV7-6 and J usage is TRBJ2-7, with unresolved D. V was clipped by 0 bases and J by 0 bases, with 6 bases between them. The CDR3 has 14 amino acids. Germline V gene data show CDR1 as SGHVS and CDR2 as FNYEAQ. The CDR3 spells CASSLASGSYEQYF. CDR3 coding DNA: TGTGCCAGCAGCTTAGCTTCAGGCTCCTACGAGCAGTACTTC. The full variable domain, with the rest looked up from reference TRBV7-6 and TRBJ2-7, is GAGVSQSPRYKVTKRGQDVALRCDPISGHVSLYWYRQALGQGPEFLTYFNYEAQQDKSGLPNDRFSAERPEGSISTLTIQRTEQRDSAMYRCASSLASGSYEQYFGPGTRLTVT.

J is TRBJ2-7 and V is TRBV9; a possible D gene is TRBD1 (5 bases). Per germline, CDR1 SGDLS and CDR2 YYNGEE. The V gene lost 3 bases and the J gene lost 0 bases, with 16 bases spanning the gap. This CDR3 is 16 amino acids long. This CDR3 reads CASSASSGFGSYEQYF. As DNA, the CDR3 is TGTGCCAGCAGCGCATCCTCAGGGTTCGGCTCCTACGAGCAGTACTTC.

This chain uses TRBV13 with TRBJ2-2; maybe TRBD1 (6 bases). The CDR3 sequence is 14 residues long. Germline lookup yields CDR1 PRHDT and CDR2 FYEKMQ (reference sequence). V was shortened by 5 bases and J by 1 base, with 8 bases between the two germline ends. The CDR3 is CASSGGKNTGELFF. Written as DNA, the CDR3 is TGTGCCAGCAGCGGGGGCAAGAACACCGGGGAGCTGTTTTTT.